Listed below are T cell receptor beta chains from one sample, sequenced in a study of CXCR3-negative and CXCR3-positive naive CD8 T cells. TCRdb reanalyzed the 5' RACE reads and collapses them to one entry per CDR3 protein, without DNA. The repertoire table contains some 54,000 distinct CDR3 sequences. What was sequenced was naive CXCR3+ CD8+ T cells from blood. Every receptor here comes from a human donor in good health. Some clones in this sample may be carry-over from other donors' samples. Both conserved end residues are part of each CDR3.

cdr3_length: 17
v_call: TRBV7-3
j_call: TRBJ2-3
cdr3_aa: CASSPDLGLADTDTQYF

cdr3_length: 13
v_call: TRBV2
j_call: TRBJ2-2
cdr3_aa: CASSPKVTGELFF

cdr3_length: 13
v_call: TRBV5-5
j_call: TRBJ2-3
cdr3_aa: CASSFQGTDTQYF

cdr3_length: 14
v_call: TRBV11-3
j_call: TRBJ2-7
cdr3_aa: CASSPRESPYEQYF

cdr3_length: 11
v_call: TRBV20-1
j_call: TRBJ2-1
cdr3_aa: CSARGPFGQFF

cdr3_length: 13
v_call: TRBV12-3/TRBV12-4
j_call: TRBJ2-7
cdr3_aa: CASRGHDSYEQYF

cdr3_length: 18
v_call: TRBV29-1
j_call: TRBJ2-2
cdr3_aa: CSAILAGTPPVNTGELFF

cdr3_length: 14
v_call: TRBV10-3
j_call: TRBJ1-2
cdr3_aa: CAISTEQGSYGYTF

cdr3_length: 13
v_call: TRBV4-2
j_call: TRBJ1-2
cdr3_aa: CASSQDRGYGYTF

cdr3_length: 16
v_call: TRBV20-1
j_call: TRBJ2-5
cdr3_aa: CSARDLQGNRQETQYF

cdr3_length: 13
v_call: TRBV20-1
j_call: TRBJ2-3
cdr3_aa: CSASAYEADTQYF